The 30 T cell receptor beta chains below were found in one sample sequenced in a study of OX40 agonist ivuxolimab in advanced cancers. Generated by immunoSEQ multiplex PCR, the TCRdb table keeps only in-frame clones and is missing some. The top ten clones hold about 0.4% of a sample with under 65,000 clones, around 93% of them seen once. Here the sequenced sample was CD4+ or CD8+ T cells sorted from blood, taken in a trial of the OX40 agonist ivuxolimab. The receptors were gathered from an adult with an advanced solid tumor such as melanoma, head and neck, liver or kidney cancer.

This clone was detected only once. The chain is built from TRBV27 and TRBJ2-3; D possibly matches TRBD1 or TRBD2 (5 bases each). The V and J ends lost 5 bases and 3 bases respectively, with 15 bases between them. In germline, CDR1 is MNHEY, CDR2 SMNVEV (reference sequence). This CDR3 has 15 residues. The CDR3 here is CASSNRLGGTDTQYF. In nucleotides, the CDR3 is TGTGCCAGCAGTAACAGGCTCGGCGGGACAGATACGCAGTATTTT.

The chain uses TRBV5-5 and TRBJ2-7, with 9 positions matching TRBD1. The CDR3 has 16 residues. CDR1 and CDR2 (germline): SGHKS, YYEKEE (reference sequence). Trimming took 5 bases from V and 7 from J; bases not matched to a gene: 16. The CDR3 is CASSRDLGQGSPEQYF. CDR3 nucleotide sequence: TGTGCCAGCAGTCGCGATCTGGGACAGGGATCCCCAGAGCAGTACTTC.

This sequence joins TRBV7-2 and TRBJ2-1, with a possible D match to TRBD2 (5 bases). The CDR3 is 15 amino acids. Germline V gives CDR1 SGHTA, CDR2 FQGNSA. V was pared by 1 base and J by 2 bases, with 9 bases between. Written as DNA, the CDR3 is TGTGCCAGCAGCTTAGGGTTCGGGACCTACAATGAGCAGTTCTTC. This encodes CASSLGFGTYNEQFF.

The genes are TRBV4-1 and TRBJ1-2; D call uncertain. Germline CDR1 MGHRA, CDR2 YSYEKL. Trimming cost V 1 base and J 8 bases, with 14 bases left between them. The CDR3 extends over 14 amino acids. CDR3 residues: CASSQVTGIGGYTF. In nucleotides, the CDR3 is TGCGCCAGCAGCCAAGTGACGGGGATAGGAGGCTACACCTTC.

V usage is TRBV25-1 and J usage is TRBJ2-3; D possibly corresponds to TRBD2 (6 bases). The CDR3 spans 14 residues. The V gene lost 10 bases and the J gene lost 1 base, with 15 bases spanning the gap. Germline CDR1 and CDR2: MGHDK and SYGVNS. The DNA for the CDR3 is TGTGCCATTGCCTCGGGACTTGGCACAGATACGCAGTATTTT. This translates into CAIASGLGTDTQYF.

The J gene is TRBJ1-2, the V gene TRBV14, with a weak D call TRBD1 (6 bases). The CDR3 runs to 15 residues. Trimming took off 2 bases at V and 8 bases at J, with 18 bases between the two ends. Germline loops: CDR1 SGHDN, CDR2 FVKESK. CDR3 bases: TGTGCCAGCAGCCAAAACAGGGTGGCACCGATCGGCTACACCTTC. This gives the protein CASSQNRVAPIGYTF.

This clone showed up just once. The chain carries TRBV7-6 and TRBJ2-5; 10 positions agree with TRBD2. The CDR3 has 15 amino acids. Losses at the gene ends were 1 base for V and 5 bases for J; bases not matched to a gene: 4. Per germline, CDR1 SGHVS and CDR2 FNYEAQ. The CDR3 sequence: CASSLVSSGSETQYF. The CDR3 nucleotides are TGTGCCAGCAGCTTAGTGTCTAGCGGGAGTGAGACCCAGTACTTC.

This CDR3 reads CSVEAPTGHYGYTF. The CDR3 DNA follows: TGCAGCGTTGAAGCCCCGACGGGGCACTATGGCTACACCTTC. V and J are TRBV29-1 and TRBJ1-2; D is perhaps TRBD1 (5 bases). The CDR3 spans 14 residues. V was cut by 1 base and J by 3 bases, with 12 bases left in between. The germline CDR1 and CDR2 sequences are SQVTM and ANQGSEA.

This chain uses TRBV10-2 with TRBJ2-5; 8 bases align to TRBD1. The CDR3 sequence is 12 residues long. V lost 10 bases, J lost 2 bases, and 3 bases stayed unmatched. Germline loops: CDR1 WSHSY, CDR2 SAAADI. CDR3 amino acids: CATGTGQETQYF. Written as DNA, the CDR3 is TGCGCCACTGGGACAGGACAAGAGACCCAGTACTTC.

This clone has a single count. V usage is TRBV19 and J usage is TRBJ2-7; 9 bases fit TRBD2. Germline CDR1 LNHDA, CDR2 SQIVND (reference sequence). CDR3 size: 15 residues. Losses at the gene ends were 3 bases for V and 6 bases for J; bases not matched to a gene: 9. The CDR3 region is CASSITGTSTREQYF. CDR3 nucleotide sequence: TGTGCCAGTAGTATCACCGGGACTAGCACCCGCGAGCAGTACTTC.

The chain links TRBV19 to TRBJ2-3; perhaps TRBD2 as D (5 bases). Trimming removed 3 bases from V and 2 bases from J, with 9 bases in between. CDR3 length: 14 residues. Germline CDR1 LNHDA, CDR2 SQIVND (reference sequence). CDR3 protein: CASSMRENTDTQYF. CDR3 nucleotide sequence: TGTGCCAGTAGTATGAGGGAGAACACAGATACGCAGTATTTT.

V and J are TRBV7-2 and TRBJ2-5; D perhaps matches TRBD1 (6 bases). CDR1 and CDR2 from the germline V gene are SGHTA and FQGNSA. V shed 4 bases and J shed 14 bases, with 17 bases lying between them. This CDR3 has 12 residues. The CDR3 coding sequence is TGTGCCAGCAGCTCAATCCCGGGACATTCTTACTTC. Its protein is CASSSIPGHSYF. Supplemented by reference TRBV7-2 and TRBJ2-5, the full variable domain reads GAGVSQSPSNKVTEKGKDVELRCDPISGHTALYWYRQSLGQGLEFLIYFQGNSAPDKSGLPSDRFSAERTGGSVSTLTIQRTQQEDSAVYLCASSSIPGHSYFGPGTRLLVL.

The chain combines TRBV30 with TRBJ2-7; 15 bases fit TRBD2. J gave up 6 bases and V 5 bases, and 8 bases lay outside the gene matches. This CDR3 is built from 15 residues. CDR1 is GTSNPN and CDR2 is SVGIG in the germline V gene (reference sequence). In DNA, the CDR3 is TGTGCCTGGGAAAACAAGGGACTAGCGGGAGGCGAGCAGTACTTC. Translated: CAWENKGLAGGEQYF.

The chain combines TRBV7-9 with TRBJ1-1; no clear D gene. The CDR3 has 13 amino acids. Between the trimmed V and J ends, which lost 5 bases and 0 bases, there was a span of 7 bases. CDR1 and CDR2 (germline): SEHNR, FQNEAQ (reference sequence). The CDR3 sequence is CASSPSLNTEAFF. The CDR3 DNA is TGTGCCAGCAGCCCGTCACTGAACACTGAAGCTTTCTTT.

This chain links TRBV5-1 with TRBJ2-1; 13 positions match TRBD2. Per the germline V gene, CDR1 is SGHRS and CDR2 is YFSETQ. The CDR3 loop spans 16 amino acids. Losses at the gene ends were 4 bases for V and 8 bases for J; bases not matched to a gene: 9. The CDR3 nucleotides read TGCGCCAGCAGCGTCGGACTAGCGGGAGATTACGATGAGCAGTTCTTC. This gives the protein CASSVGLAGDYDEQFF.

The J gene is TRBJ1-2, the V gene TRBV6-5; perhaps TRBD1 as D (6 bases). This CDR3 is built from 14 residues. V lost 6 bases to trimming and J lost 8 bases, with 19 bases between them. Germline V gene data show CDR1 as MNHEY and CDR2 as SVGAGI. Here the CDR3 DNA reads TGTGCCAGCAGGGTGAACAGGGTAGTAGGCGGCTACACCTTC. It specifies CASRVNRVVGGYTF.

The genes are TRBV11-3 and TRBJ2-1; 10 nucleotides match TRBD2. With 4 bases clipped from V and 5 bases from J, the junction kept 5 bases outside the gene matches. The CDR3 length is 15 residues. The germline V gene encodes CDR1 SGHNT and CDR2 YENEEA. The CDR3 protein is CASSSSGSSNNEQFF. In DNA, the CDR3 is TGTGCCAGCAGCTCTAGCGGGAGTAGTAACAATGAGCAGTTCTTC. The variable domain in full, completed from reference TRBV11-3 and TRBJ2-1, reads EAGVVQSPRYKIIEKKQPVAFWCNPISGHNTLYWYLQNLGQGPELLIRYENEEAVDDSQLPKDRFSAERLKGVDSTLKIQPAELGDSAVYLCASSSSGSSNNEQFFGPGTRLTVL.

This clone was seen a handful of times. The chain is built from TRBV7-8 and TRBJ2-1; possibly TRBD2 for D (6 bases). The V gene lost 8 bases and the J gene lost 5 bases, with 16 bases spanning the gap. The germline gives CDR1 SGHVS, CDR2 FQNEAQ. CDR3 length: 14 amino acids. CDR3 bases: TGTGCCAGCTCTGGCCGAGCGGGTAACAATGAGCAGTTCTTC. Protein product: CASSGRAGNNEQFF.

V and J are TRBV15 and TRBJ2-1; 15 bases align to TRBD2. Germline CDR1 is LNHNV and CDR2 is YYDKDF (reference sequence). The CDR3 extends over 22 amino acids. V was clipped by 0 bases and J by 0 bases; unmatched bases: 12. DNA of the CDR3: TGTGCCACCAGCAGAGAGAGAAGGTTGGGACTAGCGGGAGGCCTCTCCTACAATGAGCAGTTCTTC. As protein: CATSRERRLGLAGGLSYNEQFF.

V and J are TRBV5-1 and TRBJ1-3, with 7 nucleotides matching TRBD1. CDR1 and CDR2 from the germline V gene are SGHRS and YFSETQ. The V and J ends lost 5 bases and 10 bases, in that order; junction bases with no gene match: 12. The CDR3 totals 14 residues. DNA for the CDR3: TGCGCCAGCAGGAGCGTTTCGCAGGGGGGAACCATATATTTT. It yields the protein CASRSVSQGGTIYF. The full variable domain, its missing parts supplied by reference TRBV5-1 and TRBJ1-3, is KAGVTQTPRYLIKTRGQQVTLSCSPISGHRSVSWYQQTPGQGLQFLFEYFSETQRNKGNFPGRFSGRQFSNSRSEMNVSTLELGDSALYLCASRSVSQGGTIYFGEGSWLTVV.

CDR3 DNA sequence: TGTGCCAGTAGTATAGGCCAGTGGAACACTGAAGCTTTCTTT. Translation: CASSIGQWNTEAFF. The chain has TRBV19 and TRBJ1-1; unclear D gene. This CDR3 contains 14 residues. Trimming cost V 1 base and J 1 base, with 7 bases left between them. Looked up from germline, CDR1 is LNHDA and CDR2 is SQIVND (reference sequence).

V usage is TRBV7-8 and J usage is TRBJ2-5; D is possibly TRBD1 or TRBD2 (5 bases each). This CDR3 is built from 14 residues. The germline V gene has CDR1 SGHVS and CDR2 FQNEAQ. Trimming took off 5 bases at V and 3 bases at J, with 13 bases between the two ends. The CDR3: CASSRRGSKETQYF. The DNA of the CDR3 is TGTGCCAGCAGCCGCCGGGGCAGTAAAGAGACCCAGTACTTC. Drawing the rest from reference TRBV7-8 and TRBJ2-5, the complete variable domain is GAGVSQSPRYKVAKRGQDVALRCDPISGHVSLFWYQQALGQGPEFLTYFQNEAQLDKSGLPSDRFFAERPEGSVSTLKIQRTQQEDSAVYLCASSRRGSKETQYFGPGTRLLVL.

The DNA for the CDR3 is TGTGCCAGTAGGATTATAGGACAGGGTTTCGTTCAGCCCCAGCATTTT. Translated: CASRIIGQGFVQPQHF. The chain links TRBV19 to TRBJ1-5, with TRBD1 matching over 8 bases. The CDR3 is made up of 16 amino acids. The germline CDR1 and CDR2 sequences are LNHDA and SQIVND (reference sequence). Trimming cost V 6 bases and J 6 bases; bases outside gene matches: 13.

Here the CDR3 DNA reads TGTGCCAGCTCACCTAATACGGACACTGAAGCTTTCTTT. It specifies CASSPNTDTEAFF. The rearrangement links TRBV18 to TRBJ1-1; D unresolved. From germline, CDR1 is KGHSH and CDR2 LQKENI. The CDR3 runs to 13 residues. Between the trimmed V and J ends, which lost 3 bases and 3 bases, there was a span of 8 bases.

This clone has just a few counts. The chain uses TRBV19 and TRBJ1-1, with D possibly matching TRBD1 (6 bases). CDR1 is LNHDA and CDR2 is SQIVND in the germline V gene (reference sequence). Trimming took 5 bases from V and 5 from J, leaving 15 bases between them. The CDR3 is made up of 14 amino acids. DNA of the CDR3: TGTGCCAGTAGTTTTGACAGGAGAGGAACTGAAGCTTTCTTT. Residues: CASSFDRRGTEAFF.

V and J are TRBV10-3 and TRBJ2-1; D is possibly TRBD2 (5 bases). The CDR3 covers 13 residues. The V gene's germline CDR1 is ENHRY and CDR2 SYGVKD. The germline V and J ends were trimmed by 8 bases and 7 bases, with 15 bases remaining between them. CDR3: CAIQGLSGNEQFF. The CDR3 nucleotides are TGTGCCATCCAAGGACTGTCGGGTAATGAGCAGTTCTTC.

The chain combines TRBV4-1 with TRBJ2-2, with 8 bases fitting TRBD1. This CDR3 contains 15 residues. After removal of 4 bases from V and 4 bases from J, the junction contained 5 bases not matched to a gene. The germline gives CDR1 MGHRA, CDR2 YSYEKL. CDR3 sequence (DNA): TGCGCCAGCAGCCCCCGGACAGGGCTCACCGGGGAGCTGTTTTTT. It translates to CASSPRTGLTGELFF.

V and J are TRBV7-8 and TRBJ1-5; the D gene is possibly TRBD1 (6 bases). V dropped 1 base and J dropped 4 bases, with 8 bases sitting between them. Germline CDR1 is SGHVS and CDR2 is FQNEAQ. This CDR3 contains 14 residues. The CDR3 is CASSLDQGNQPQHF. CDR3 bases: TGTGCCAGCAGCTTAGATCAGGGGAATCAGCCCCAGCATTTT.

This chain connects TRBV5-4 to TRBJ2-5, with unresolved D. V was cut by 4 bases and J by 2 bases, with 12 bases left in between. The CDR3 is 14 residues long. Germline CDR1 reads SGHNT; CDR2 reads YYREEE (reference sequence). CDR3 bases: TGTGCCAGCAGCCTGTCGACTGATCAAGAGACCCAGTACTTC. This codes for CASSLSTDQETQYF.

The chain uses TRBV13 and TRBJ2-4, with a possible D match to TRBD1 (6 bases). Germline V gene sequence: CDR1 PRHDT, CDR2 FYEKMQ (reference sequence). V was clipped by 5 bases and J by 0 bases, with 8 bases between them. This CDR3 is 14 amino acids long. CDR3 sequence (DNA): TGTGCCAGCAGCCGACAGGTAGCCAAAAACATTCAGTACTTC. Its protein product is CASSRQVAKNIQYF.